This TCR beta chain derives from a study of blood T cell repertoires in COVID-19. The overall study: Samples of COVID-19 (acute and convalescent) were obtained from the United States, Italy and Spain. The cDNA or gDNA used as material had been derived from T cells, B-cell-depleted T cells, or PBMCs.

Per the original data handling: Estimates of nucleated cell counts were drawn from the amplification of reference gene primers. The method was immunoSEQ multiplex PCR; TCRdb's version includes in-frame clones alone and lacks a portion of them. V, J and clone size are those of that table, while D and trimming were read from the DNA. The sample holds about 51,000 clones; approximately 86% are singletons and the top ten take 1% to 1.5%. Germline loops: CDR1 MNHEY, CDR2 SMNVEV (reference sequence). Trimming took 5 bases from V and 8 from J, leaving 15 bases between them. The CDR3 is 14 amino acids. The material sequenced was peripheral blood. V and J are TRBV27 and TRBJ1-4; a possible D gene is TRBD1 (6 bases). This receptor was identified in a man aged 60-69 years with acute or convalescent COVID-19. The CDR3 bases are TGTGCCAGCAGTGGAGACAGGTTTCGCGAAAAACTGTTTTTT. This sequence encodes CASSGDRFREKLFF. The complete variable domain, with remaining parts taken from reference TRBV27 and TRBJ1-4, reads EAQVTQNPRYLITVTGKKLTVTCSQNMNHEYMSWYRQDPGLGLRQIYYSMNVEVTDKGDVPEGYKVSRKEKRNFPLILESPSPNQTSLYFCASSGDRFREKLFFGSGTQLSVL.